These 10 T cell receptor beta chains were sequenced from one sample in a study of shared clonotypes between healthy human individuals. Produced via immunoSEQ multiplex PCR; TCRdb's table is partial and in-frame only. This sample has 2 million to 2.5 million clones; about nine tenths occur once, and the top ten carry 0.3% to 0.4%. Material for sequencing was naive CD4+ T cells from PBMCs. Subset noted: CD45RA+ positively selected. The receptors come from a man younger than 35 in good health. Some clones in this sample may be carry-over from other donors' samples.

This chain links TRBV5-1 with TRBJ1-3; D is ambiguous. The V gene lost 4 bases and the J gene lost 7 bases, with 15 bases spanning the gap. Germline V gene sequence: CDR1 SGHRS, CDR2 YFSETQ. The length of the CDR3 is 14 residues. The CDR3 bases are TGCGCCAGCAGCCGCGGAGATAAGGGCAACACCATATATTTT. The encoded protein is CASSRGDKGNTIYF.

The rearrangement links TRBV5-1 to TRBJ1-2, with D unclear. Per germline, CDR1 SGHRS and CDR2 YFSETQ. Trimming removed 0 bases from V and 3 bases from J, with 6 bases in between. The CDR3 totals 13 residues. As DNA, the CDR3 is TGCGCCAGCAGCTTGGAGGTCTACTATGGCTACACCTTC. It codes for CASSLEVYYGYTF.

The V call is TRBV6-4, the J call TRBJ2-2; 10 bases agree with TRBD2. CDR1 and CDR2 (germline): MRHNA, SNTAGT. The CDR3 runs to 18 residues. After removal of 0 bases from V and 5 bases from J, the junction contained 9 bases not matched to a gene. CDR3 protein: CASSDSLSLAGATGELFF. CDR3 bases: TGTGCCAGCAGTGACTCGTTATCGCTAGCGGGAGCTACCGGGGAGCTGTTTTTT.

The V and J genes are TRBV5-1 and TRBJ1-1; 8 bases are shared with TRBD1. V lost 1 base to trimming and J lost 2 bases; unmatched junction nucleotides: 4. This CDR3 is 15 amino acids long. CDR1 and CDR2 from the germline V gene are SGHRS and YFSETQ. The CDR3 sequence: CASSLKTGANTEAFF. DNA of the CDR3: TGCGCCAGCAGCTTGAAGACAGGGGCAAACACTGAAGCTTTCTTT.

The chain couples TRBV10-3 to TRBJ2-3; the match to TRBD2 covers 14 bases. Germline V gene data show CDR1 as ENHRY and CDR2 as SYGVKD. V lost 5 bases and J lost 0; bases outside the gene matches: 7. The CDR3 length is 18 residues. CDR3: CAISTGLAGGPSTDTQYF. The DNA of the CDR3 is TGTGCCATCAGTACCGGACTAGCGGGGGGCCCCAGCACAGATACGCAGTATTTT.

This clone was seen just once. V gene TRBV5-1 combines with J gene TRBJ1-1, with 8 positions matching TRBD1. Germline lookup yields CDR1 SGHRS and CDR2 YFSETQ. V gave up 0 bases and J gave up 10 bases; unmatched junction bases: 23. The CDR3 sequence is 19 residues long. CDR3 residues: CASSLAQGGTTEWLRSAFF. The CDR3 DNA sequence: TGCGCCAGCAGCTTGGCACAGGGGGGTACCACAGAATGGCTTCGGTCAGCTTTCTTT. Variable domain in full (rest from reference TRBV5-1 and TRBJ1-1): KAGVTQTPRYLIKTRGQQVTLSCSPISGHRSVSWYQQTPGQGLQFLFEYFSETQRNKGNFPGRFSGRQFSNSRSEMNVSTLELGDSALYLCASSLAQGGTTEWLRSAFFGQGTRLTVV.

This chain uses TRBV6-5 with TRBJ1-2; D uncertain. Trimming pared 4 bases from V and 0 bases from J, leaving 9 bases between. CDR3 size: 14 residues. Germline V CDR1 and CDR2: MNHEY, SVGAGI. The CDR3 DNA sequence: TGTGCCAGCAGTTCCGGGCCGGCTAACTATGGCTACACCTTC. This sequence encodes CASSSGPANYGYTF.

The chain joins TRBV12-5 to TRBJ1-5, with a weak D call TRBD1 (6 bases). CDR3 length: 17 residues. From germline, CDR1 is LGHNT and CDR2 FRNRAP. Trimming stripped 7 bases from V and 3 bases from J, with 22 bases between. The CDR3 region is CASATRPLGAHNQPQHF. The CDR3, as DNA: TGTGCTAGTGCCACCCGGCCACTGGGGGCCCACAATCAGCCCCAGCATTTT.

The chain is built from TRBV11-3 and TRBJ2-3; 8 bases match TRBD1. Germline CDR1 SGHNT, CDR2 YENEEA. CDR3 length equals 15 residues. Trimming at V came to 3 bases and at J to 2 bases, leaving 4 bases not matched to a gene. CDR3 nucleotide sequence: TGTGCCAGCAGCTTGGGGACAGGAGCCACAGATACGCAGTATTTT. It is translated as CASSLGTGATDTQYF. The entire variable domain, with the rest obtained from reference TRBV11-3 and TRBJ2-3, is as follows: EAGVVQSPRYKIIEKKQPVAFWCNPISGHNTLYWYLQNLGQGPELLIRYENEEAVDDSQLPKDRFSAERLKGVDSTLKIQPAELGDSAVYLCASSLGTGATDTQYFGPGTRLTVL.

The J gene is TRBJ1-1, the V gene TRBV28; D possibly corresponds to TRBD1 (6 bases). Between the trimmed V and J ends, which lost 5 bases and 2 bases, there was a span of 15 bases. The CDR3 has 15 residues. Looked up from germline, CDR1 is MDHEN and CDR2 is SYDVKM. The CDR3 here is CASSPTPGDNTEAFF. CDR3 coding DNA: TGTGCCAGCAGTCCCACACCAGGGGACAACACTGAAGCTTTCTTT.